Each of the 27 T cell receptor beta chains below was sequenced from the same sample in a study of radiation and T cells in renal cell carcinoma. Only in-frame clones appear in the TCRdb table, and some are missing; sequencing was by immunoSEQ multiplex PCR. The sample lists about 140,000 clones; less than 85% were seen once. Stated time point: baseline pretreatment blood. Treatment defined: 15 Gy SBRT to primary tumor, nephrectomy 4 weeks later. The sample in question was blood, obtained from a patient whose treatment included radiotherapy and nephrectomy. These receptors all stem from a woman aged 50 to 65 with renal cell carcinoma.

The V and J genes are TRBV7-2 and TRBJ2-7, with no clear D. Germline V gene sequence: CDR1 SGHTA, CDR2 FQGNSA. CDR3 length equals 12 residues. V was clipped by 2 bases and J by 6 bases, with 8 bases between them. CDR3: CASSLRQGEQYF. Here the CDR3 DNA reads TGTGCCAGCAGCTTAAGGCAAGGCGAGCAGTACTTC.

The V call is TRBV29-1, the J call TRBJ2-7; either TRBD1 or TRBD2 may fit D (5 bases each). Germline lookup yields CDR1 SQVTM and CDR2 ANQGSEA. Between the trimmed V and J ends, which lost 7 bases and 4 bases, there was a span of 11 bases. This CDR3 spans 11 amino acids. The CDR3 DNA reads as TGCAGCGGAGGGGCGGCTTACGAGCAGTACTTC. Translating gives CSGGAAYEQYF.

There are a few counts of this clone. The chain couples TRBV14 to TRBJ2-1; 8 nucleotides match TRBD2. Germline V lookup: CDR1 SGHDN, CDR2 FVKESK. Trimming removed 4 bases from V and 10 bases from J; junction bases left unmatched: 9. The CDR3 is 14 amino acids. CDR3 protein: CASSRPGTRDEQFF. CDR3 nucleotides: TGTGCCAGCAGCCGTCCCGGGACTAGAGACGAGCAGTTCTTC.

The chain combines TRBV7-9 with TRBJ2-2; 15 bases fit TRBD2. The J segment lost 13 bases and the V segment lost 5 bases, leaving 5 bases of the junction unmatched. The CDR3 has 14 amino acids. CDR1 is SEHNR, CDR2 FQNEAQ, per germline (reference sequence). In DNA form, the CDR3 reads TGTGCCAGCAGCCGGACTAGCGGGGGGGCCTCGCTGTTTTTT. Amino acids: CASSRTSGGASLFF.

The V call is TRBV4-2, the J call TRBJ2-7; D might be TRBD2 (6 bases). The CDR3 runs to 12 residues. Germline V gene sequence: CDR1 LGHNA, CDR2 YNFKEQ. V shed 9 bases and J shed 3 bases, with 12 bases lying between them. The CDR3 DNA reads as TGTGCCAGTGGGACTGCCCACTACGAGCAGTACTTC. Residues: CASGTAHYEQYF.

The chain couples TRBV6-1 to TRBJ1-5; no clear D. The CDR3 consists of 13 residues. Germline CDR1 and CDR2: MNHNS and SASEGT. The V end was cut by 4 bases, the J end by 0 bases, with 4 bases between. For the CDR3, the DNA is TGTGCCAGCAGTGCGGGTAGCAATCAGCCCCAGCATTTT. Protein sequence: CASSAGSNQPQHF.

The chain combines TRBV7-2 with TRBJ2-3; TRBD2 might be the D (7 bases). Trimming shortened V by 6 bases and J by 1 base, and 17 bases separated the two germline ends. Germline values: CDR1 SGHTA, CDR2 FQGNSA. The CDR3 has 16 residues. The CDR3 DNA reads TGTGCCAGCAGTCAGGGGTTGGCGGGGGGCACAGATACGCAGTATTTT. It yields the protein CASSQGLAGGTDTQYF.

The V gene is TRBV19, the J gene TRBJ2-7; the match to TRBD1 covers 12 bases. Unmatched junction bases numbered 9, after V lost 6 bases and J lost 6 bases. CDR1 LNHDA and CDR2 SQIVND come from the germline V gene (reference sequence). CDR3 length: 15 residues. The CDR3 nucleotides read TGTGCCAGTAGCCTCCCTGGGACAGGGGGCCTCGAGCAGTACTTC. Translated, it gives CASSLPGTGGLEQYF.

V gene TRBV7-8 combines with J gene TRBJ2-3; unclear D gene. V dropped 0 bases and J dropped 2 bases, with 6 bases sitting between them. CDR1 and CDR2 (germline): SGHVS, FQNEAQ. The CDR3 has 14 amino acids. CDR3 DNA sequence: TGTGCCAGCAGCTTAGCGCTAGTCACAGATACGCAGTATTTT. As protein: CASSLALVTDTQYF.

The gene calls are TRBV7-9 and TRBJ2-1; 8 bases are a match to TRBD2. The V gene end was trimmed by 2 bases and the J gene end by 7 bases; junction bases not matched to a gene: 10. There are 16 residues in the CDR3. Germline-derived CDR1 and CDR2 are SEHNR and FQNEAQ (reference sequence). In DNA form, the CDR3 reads TGTGCCAGCAGCTTAAGTCGGGGGGGCCTGGGTAATGAGCAGTTCTTC. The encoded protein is CASSLSRGGLGNEQFF.

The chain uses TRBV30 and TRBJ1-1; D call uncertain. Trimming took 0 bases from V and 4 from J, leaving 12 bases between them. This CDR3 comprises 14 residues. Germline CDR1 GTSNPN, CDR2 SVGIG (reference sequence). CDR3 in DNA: TGTGCCTGGAGTGTACTTTCCCGGAGCACTGAAGCTTTCTTT. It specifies CAWSVLSRSTEAFF.

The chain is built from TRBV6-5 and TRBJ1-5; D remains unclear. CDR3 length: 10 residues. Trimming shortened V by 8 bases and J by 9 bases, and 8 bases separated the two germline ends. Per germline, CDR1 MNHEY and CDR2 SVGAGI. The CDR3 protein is CASQVPPQHF. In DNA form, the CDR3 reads TGTGCCAGCCAGGTTCCGCCCCAGCATTTT.

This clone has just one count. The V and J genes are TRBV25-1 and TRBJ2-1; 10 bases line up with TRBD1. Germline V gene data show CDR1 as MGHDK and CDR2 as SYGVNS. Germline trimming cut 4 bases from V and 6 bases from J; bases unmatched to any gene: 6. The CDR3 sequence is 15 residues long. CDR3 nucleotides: TGTGCCAGCAGTGGGAGTTGGGACAGGGGCAATGAGCAGTTCTTC. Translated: CASSGSWDRGNEQFF.

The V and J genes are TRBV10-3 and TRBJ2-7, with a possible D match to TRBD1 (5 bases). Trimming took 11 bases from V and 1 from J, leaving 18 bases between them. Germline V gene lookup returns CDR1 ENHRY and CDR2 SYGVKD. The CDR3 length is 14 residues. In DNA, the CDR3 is TGTGCCTCCTCCGTAGACAGAGCTTCCTACGAGCAGTACTTC. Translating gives CASSVDRASYEQYF.

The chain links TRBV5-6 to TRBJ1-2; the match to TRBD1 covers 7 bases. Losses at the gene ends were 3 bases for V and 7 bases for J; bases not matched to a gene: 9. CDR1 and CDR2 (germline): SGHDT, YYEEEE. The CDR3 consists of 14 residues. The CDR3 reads CASSSPTGIFGYTF. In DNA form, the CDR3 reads TGTGCCAGCAGCTCCCCGACAGGGATCTTTGGCTACACCTTC.

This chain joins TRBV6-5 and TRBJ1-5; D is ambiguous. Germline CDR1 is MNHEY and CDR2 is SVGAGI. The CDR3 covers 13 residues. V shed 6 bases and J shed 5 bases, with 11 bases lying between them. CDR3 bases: TGTGCCAGCAGGGTAGGGAGGCATCAGCCCCAGCATTTT. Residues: CASRVGRHQPQHF.

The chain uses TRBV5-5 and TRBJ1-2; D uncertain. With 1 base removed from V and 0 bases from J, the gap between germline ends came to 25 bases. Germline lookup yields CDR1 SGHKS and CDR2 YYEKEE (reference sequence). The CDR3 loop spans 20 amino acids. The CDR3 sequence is CASSLRRDKVLQATNYGYTF. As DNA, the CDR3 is TGTGCCAGCAGCTTGAGAAGAGATAAGGTCCTTCAAGCTACTAACTATGGCTACACCTTC.

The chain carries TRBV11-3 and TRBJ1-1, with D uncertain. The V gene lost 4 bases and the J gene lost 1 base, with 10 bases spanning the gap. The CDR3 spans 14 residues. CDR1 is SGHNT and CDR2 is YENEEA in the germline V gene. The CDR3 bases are TGTGCCAGCAGCTACTCCGGGTCGAACACTGAAGCTTTCTTT. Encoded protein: CASSYSGSNTEAFF.

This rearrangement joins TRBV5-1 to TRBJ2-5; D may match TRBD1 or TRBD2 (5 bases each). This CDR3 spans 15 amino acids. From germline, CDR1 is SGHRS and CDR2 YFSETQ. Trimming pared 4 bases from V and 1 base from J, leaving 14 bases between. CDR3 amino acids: CASSLPPGPQETQYF. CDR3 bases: TGCGCCAGCAGCCTACCACCGGGACCCCAAGAGACCCAGTACTTC.

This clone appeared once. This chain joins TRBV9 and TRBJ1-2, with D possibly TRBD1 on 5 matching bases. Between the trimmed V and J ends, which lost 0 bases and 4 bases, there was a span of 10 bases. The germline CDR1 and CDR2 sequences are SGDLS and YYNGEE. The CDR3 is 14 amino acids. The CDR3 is CASSVGRGGYGYTF. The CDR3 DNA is TGTGCCAGCAGCGTAGGTCGGGGGGGCTATGGCTACACCTTC.

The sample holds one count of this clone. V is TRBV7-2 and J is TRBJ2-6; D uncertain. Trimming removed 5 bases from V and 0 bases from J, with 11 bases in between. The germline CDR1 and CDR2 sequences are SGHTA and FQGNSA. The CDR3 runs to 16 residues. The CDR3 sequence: CASSPEGASGANVLTF. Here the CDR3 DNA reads TGTGCCAGCAGCCCCGAAGGCGCCTCTGGGGCCAACGTCCTGACTTTC.

In DNA, the CDR3 is TGTGCCAGCAGCTCCGCGGCGCAATGGGACTCCTCCTACAATGAGCAGTTCTTC. As protein: CASSSAAQWDSSYNEQFF. The rearrangement uses TRBV7-8 and TRBJ2-1; tentatively, D is TRBD2 (6 bases). CDR1 and CDR2 (germline): SGHVS, FQNEAQ. This CDR3 region has 18 residues. Trimming took 4 bases from V and 0 from J, leaving 19 bases between them.

The CDR3 spells CASSPGVGDSVSGNTIYF. The CDR3 DNA sequence: TGTGCCAGCAGCCCAGGGGTCGGGGACAGTGTCTCTGGAAACACCATATATTTT. The chain recombines TRBV7-8 with TRBJ1-3; 7 bases agree with TRBD1. The CDR3 contains 18 residues. V lost 5 bases to trimming and J lost 0 bases; unmatched junction nucleotides: 13. Germline assignment: CDR1 SGHVS and CDR2 FQNEAQ.

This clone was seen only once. CDR3 in DNA: TGCGCCAGCACAACAGGGGAGGGCGAGCAGTACTTC. It is translated as CASTTGEGEQYF. This sequence joins TRBV5-1 and TRBJ2-7, with D tentatively TRBD1 or TRBD2 (7 bases each). This CDR3 contains 12 residues. CDR1 and CDR2 from the germline V gene are SGHRS and YFSETQ. Trimming took off 6 bases at V and 6 bases at J, with 13 bases between the two ends.

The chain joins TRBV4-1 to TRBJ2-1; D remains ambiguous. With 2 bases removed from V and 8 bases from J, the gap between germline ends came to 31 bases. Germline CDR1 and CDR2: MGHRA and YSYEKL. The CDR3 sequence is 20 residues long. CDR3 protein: CASSQNEVTRTGLTFYEQFF. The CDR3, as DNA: TGCGCCAGCAGCCAAAACGAGGTAACCCGAACTGGTTTAACTTTCTATGAGCAGTTCTTC.

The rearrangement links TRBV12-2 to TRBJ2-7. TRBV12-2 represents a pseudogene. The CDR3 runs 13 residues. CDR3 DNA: TGTGCAAGTCGCTTAAGGAAGGTGTACGAGCAGTACTTC. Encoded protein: CASRLRKVYEQYF.

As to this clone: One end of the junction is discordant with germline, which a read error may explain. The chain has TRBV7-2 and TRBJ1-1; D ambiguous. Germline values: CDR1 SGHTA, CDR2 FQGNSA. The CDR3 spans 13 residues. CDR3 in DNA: TGTGCCAGCAGCTTAACGGGGTCTCGGGTCCCGCTCTTT. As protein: CASSLTGSRVPLF.